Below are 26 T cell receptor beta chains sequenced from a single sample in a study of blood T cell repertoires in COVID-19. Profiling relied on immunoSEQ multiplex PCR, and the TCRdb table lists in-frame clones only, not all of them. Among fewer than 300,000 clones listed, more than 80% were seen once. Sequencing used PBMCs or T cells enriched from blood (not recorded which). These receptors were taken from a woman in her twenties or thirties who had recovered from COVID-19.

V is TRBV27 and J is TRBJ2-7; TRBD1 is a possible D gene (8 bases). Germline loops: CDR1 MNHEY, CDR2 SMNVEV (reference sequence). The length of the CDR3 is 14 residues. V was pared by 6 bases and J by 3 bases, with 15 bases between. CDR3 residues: CASRTQGEGYEQYF. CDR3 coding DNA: TGTGCCAGCAGGACACAGGGGGAGGGCTACGAGCAGTACTTC.

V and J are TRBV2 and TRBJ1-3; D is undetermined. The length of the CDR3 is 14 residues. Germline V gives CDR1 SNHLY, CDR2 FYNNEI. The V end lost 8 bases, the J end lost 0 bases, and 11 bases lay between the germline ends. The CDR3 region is CASEERGSGNTIYF. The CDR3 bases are TGTGCCAGCGAGGAGAGAGGCTCTGGAAACACCATATATTTT. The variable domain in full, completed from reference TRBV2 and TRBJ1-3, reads EPEVTQTPSHQVTQMGQEVILRCVPISNHLYFYWYRQILGQKVEFLVSFYNNEISEKSEIFDDQFSVERPDGSNFTLKIRSTKLEDSAMYFCASEERGSGNTIYFGEGSWLTVV.

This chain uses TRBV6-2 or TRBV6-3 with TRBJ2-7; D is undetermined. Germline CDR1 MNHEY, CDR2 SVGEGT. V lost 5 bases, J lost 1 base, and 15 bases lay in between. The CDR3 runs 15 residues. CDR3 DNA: TGTGCCAGCAGTCCAGGAAGGCTACCGTCCTACGAGCAGTACTTC. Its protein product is CASSPGRLPSYEQYF.

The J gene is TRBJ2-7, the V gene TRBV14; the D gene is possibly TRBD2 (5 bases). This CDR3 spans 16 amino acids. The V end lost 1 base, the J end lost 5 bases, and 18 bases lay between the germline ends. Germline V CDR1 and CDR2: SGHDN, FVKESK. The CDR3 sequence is CASSQGTGGSWHEQYF. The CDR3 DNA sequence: TGTGCCAGCAGCCAAGGGACCGGAGGTTCTTGGCACGAGCAGTACTTC.

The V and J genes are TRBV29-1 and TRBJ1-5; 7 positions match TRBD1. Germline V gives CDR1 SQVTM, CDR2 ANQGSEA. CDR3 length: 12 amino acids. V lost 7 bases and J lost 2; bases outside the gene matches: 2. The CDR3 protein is CSAGQGNQPQHF. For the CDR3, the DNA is TGCAGCGCAGGACAGGGCAATCAGCCCCAGCATTTT.

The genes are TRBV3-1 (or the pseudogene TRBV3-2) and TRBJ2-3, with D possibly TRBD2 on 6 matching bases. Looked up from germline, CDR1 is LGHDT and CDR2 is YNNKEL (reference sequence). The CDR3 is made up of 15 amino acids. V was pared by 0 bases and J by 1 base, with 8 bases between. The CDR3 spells CASSQDSSGTDTQYF. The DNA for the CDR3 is TGTGCCAGCAGCCAAGATTCTAGCGGCACAGATACGCAGTATTTT.

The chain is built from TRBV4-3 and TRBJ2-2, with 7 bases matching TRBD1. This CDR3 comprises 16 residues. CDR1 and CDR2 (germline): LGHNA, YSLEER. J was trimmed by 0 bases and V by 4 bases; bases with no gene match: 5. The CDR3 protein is CASSPRQGTNTGELFF. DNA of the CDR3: TGCGCCAGCAGCCCCCGACAGGGAACGAACACCGGGGAGCTGTTTTTT.

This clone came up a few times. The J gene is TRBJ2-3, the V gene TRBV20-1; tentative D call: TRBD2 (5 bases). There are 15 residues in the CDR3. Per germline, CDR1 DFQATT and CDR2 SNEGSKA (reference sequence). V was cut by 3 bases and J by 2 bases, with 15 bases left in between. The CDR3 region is CSASKSAAATDTQYF. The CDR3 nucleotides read TGCAGTGCTAGTAAATCCGCAGCGGCCACAGATACGCAGTATTTT.

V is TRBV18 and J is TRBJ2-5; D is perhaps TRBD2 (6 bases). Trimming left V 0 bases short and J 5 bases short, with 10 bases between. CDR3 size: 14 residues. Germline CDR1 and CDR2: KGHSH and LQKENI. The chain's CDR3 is CASSPPGGRETQYF. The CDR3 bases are TGTGCCAGCTCACCACCGGGGGGTCGGGAGACCCAGTACTTC. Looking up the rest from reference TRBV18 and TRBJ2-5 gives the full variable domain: NAGVMQNPRHLVRRRGQEARLRCSPMKGHSHVYWYRQLPEEGLKFMVYLQKENIIDESGMPKERFSAEFPKEGPSILRIQQVVRGDSAAYFCASSPPGGRETQYFGPGTRLLVL.

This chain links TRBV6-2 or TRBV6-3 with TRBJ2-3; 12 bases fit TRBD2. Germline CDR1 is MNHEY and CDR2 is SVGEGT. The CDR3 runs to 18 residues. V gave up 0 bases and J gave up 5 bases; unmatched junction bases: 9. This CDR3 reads CASSYSFKLAGGVDTQYF. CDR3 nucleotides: TGTGCCAGCAGTTACTCTTTCAAACTAGCGGGAGGAGTAGATACGCAGTATTTT.

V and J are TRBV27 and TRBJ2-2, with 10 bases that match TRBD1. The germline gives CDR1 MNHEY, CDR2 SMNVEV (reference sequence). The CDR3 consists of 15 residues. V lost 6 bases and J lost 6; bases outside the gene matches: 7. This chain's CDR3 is CASRKGQGFPGELFF. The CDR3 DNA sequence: TGTGCCAGCAGAAAGGGACAGGGGTTTCCCGGGGAGCTGTTTTTT.

The CDR3 coding sequence is TGTGCCAGCAGCCCGGGACTAGCGGGAGATACGCAGTATTTT. This gives the protein CASSPGLAGDTQYF. The chain joins TRBV7-6 to TRBJ2-3, with TRBD2 identical over 12 bases. The CDR3 totals 14 residues. Germline trimming cut 5 bases from V and 5 bases from J; bases unmatched to any gene: 2. CDR1 is SGHVS and CDR2 is FNYEAQ in the germline V gene.

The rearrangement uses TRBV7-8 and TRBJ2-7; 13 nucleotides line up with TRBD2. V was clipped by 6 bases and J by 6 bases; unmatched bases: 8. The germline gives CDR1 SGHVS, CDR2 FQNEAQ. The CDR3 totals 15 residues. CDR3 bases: TGTGCCAGCAGTGTTACTAGCGGGAGGGCCGGCGAGCAGTACTTC. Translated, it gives CASSVTSGRAGEQYF.

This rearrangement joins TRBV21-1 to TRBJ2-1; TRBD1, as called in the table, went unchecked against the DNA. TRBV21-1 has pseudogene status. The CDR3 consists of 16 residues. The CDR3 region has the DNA TGTGCCAGCAGCAACCCCCCGGGACAGGGTTGGAATGAGCAGTTCTTC. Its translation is CASSNPPGQGWNEQFF.

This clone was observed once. The CDR3 loop is CASSPGLAQYNEQFF. The CDR3 DNA is TGTGCCAGCTCACCAGGACTAGCGCAATACAATGAGCAGTTCTTC. The rearrangement links TRBV18 to TRBJ2-1; 9 nucleotides align to TRBD2. V was clipped by 2 bases and J by 4 bases; unmatched bases: 3. Germline CDR1 KGHSH, CDR2 LQKENI. The CDR3 length is 15 residues. Combining the CDR3 with reference TRBV18 and TRBJ2-1 gives the whole variable domain NAGVMQNPRHLVRRRGQEARLRCSPMKGHSHVYWYRQLPEEGLKFMVYLQKENIIDESGMPKERFSAEFPKEGPSILRIQQVVRGDSAAYFCASSPGLAQYNEQFFGPGTRLTVL.

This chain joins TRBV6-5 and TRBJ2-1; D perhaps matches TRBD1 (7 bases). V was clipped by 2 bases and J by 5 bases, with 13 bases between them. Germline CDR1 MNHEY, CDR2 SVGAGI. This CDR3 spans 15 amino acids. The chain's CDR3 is CASSYQAGGNNEQFF. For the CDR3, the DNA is TGTGCCAGCAGTTACCAGGCAGGGGGGAACAATGAGCAGTTCTTC.

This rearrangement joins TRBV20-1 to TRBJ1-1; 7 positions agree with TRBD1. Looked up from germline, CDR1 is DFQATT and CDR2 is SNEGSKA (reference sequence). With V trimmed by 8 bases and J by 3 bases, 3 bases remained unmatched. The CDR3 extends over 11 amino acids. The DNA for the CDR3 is TGCAGTTTCAGGGGGTACACTGAAGCTTTCTTT. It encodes CSFRGYTEAFF.

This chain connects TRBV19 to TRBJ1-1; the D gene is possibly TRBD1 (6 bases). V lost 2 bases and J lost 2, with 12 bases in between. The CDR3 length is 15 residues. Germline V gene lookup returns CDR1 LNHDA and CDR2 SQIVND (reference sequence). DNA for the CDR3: TGTGCCAGTAGTATAAAACAGGGTTTAAACACTGAAGCTTTCTTT. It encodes CASSIKQGLNTEAFF.

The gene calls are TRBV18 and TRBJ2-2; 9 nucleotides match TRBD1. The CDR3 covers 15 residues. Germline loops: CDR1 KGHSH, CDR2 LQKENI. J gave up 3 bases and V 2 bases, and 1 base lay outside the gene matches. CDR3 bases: TGTGCCAGCTCACCAGGGACAGGGCACACCGGGGAGCTGTTTTTT. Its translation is CASSPGTGHTGELFF.

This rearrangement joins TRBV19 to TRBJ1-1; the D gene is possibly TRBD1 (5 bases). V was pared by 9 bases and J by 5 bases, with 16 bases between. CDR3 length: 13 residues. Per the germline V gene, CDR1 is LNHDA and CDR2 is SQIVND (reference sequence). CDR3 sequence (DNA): TGTGCCAGCTCACAGGATGTGAGTACTGAAGCTTTCTTT. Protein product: CASSQDVSTEAFF.

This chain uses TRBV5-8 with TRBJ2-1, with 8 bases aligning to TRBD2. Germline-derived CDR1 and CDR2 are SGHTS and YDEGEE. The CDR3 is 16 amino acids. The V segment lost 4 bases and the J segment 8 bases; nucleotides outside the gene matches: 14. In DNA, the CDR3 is TGTGCCAGCAGCCCGCCCGGTAGCGGGATAATACATGAGCAGTTCTTC. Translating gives CASSPPGSGIIHEQFF.

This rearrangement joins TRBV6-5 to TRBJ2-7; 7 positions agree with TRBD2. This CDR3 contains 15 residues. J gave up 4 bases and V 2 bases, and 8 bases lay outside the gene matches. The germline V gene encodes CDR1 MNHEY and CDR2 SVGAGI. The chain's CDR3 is CASSYGGGRGYEQYF. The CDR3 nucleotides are TGTGCCAGCAGTTACGGAGGCGGGAGAGGGTACGAGCAGTACTTC.

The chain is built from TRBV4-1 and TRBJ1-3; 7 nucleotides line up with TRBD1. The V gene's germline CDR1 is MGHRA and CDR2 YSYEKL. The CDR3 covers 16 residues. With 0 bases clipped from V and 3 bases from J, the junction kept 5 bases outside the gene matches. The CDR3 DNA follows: TGCGCCAGCAGCCAAGAAGACAGGGTCAGTGGAAACACCATATATTTT. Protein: CASSQEDRVSGNTIYF.

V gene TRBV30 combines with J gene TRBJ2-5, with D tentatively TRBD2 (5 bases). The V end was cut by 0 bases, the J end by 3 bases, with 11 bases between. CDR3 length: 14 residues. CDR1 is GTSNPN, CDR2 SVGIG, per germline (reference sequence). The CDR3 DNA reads TGTGCCTGGAGTGTAATTAAGAGGGAAGAGACCCAGTACTTC. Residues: CAWSVIKREETQYF.

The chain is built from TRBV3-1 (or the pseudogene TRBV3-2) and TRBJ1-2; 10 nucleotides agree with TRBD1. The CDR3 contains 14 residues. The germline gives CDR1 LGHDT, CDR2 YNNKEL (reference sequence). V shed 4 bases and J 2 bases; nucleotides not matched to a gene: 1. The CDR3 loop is CASSRQGANYGYTF. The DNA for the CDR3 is TGTGCCAGCAGCCGACAGGGGGCAAACTATGGCTACACCTTC.

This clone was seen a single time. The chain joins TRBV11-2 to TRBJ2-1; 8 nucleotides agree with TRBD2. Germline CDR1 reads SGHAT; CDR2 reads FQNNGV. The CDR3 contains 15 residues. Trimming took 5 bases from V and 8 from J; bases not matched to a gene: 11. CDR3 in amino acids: CASSRGGREADEQFF. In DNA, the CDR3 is TGTGCCAGCAGCCGGGGGGGGCGGGAGGCAGATGAGCAGTTCTTC. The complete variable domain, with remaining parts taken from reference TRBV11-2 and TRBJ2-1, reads EAGVAQSPRYKIIEKRQSVAFWCNPISGHATLYWYQQILGQGPKLLIQFQNNGVVDDSQLPKDRFSAERLKGVDSTLKIQPAKLEDSAVYLCASSRGGREADEQFFGPGTRLTVL.